This T cell receptor beta chain was identified during a study of Ad26.COV2.S vaccination and SARS-CoV-2 variants. Treatment in this sample: over 15 received Ad26.COV2.S at low or high dose, single or two shots; roughly five received placebo; per-sample allocation not given. All samples were drawn on day 63, counting from the first vaccine or placebo injection. Repertoires were generated with immunoSEQ multiplex PCR, while TCRdb's copy carries only in-frame clones and drops some. The sample has 450,000 to 550,000 clones; 80% to 90% are singletons. The germline V gene has CDR1 SGHNT and CDR2 YYREEE (reference sequence). This CDR3 spans 12 amino acids. The ends lost 4 bases at V and 10 bases at J; junction bases unmatched: 7.

This chain connects TRBV5-4 to TRBJ1-1, with 7 bases identical to TRBD1. Specimen: peripheral blood, collected in a trial of Ad26.COV2.S vaccine versus placebo. This TCR was recovered from a person aged 18-60 years who received the Ad26.COV2.S COVID-19 vaccine or a placebo. CDR3: CASSQDRRGAFF. The CDR3 nucleotides read TGTGCCAGCAGCCAGGACAGGCGCGGAGCTTTCTTT.